The clone carrying this T cell receptor beta chain was detected a few times. Antigen specificity is unknown. Original data processing: What underpinned the distant-metastasis classifier for papillary thyroid cancer was the set of CDR3 differences across clinicopathological groups. TCRdb reanalyzed the PCR reads with MiXCR. It is TCRdb's table, rather than the study itself, that gives the V and J calls and clone size. The sample yields approximately 35,000 clones, 20% to 25% seen once. Thyroid surgery was performed in patients who had received no treatment beforehand. The CDR3 is made up of 16 amino acids. In germline, CDR1 is LGHNA, CDR2 YNFKEQ. The V and J ends lost 4 bases and 0 bases, in that order; junction bases with no gene match: 6. These data come from a study of metastatic and nonmetastatic thyroid tumors. Across the whole study: Comparison of repertoires was carried out across blood and tumor or nodule tissue from malignant and benign thyroid patients.

Findings and caveats of the study: Malignant thyroid tumors reportedly exceeded benign nodules significantly in TCR beta diversity, with the difference appearing in blood and tumor.

V usage is TRBV4-2 and J usage is TRBJ2-3; 8 bases map to TRBD2. What was sequenced was tumor tissue. The sequence was obtained from a male donor with papillary thyroid cancer or a benign thyroid nodule (not recorded which). Some clones in this sample may be carry-over from other donors' samples. CDR3 nucleotide sequence: TGTGCCAGCAGCCCGGGGGGGCGGGGGAGCACAGATACGCAGTATTTT. It is translated as CASSPGGRGSTDTQYF.